This TCR beta chain comes out of a study of cytomegalovirus exposure and HLA in healthy donors (dated by TCRdb to the late 2010s). As for the study more broadly: An earlier analysis of fewer than 750 of the donors reported around 280 Gb of sequence data and around 100 million unique TCR beta sequences obtained from roughly 170 million T cells. Roughly 320 gigabases of sequencing data and around 85 million unique TCR sequences made up an early release that covered approximately 650 HLA-typed donors. Of the roughly 400 genotyped donors, around 81% fell in the genetic ancestry cluster associated with self-reported Caucasian donors. The aim of the study was to test whether cataloging public T cell receptors could identify signatures of past pathogen exposure. The study profiled the T cell repertoires of 500 to 800 subjects by immunosequencing and related them to cytomegalovirus serostatus. Along with the 666-subject first cohort, a separate validation cohort of over a hundred different subjects was used. To predict cytomegalovirus infection status, the study combined high-throughput TCR immunosequencing, statistical association of individual TCRs with disease status, and machine learning. A later analysis re-examined previously published TCR beta repertoires from roughly 720 donors and added high-resolution HLA genotyping to investigate patterns of TCR occurrence. In the later analysis, no new phenotypic data were used to find candidate immune exposures; instead, reliance was placed on TCR beta sequences and their occurrence across donors. An earlier analysis of nearly 600 of the donors applied high-throughput TCR beta sequencing to assess whether each TCR beta V gene segment acted as functional or pseudogenic. Donor age, sex, ethnicity and CMV serostatus were collected together with the repertoire data. A later genetic analysis used genome-wide SNP genotypes for about three fifths of the 666 donors, treating that subset as a discovery cohort. All discovery cohort repertoires had been generated on a single sequencing platform. HLA typing covered class I and class II loci at four-digit resolution. The number of typed donors differed by locus: roughly 620-630 for A, B, C, DRB1 and DQB1; about 520 for DQA1; over 600 for DPA1; and roughly 450 for DPB1. About five DR-DQ haplotypes were handled as single units for association and clustering because linkage in the cohort was strong. Among under 450 genotyped donors of the cohort, an average of approximately 240,000 unique TCR beta nucleotide sequences were sequenced per donor, about a sixth of them non-productive. The full study reports these points: A later genetic analysis associated a missense DCLRE1C variant with V-gene and J-gene trimming of TCR beta chains, and an independent cohort replicated the association. While some public TCRs were present in many individuals, most TCR sequences turned up only very rarely across donors. According to a later analysis, TCR association rates differed among HLA loci, with DRB1 alleles showing the most associated TCRs and HLA-C alleles showing the fewest. In vitro tests confirmed that three of the cytomegalovirus-associated TCR beta chains recognize cytomegalovirus antigens. The only immune exposure information available for the cohort was CMV serostatus. The classifier was reported to diagnose cytomegalovirus status with high specificity and sensitivity in both the original and validation cohorts. A group of highly shared sequence variants was considered likely to be a technical artifact of the sequencing pipeline. Most CMV-associated TCR beta chains appeared to be HLA-restricted in a later analysis, and the HLA associations seemed to be driven largely by CMV exposure. Some IMGT-functional V segments, including TRBV6-2 and TRBV6-3, could not be told apart with the 87-base-pair reads, so those segments were excluded. Because HLA typing was missing for some donors at each locus, association tests included only the typed subset. Assigning TCR associations to individual alleles was difficult when HLA alleles, especially DR and DQ, strongly co-occurred. A later analysis reported that several top co-occurrence clusters appeared linked to parvovirus B19, influenza, CMV and Epstein-Barr virus. This cohort had only TCR beta chains sequenced, and the lack of alpha or paired-chain data limited which features could be detected. Correlated functional status among segregating V segments might reflect linkage disequilibrium, but an unknown experimental factor could not be ruled out. In an earlier analysis of some 500 of the donors, most TCR beta V segments appeared in productive rearrangements about 90% or about 30% of the time, broadly matching IMGT annotations. The presence/absence analyses assumed that sequencing depth was roughly uniform across donors, and that assumption may not be true. A later analysis associated about 17,000 TCR beta sequences with specific HLA alleles at a false discovery rate of 0.05. It was suggested by the authors that the approach could potentially be generalized to other disease states and immunological phenotypes. The study listed 150 to 200 TCR beta chains as associated with cytomegalovirus. A further reported finding was that TCR beta sequences accurately predicted the HLA-A and HLA-B alleles for most subjects in the first cohort. In a later genetic analysis, fewer N-insertions in productive TCRs were reported among donors in an Asian-associated ancestry cluster than the roughly 640-donor mean. Compared with equally common non-associated chains, HLA-associated TCR beta chains in a later analysis were more clonally expanded and had lower generation probabilities. Because counts were too low, more than 15 rarely observed V segments, including chromosome 9 orphons, were left out of the earlier analysis of 587 of the donors.

The cohort comprised under 700 healthy bone marrow donors. At the time of sampling, every cohort member was nominally healthy, though immune exposures that went unrecorded were likely present. The donor was CMV seronegative and was included in the group of a few hundred seronegative cohort members. A peripheral blood sample was collected from each donor, and TCR beta sequencing was performed on peripheral blood mononuclear cells. Genomic DNA was extracted from the blood cell samples with the Qiagen DNeasy Blood Extraction Kit. The CDR3 runs 15 residues from the cysteine to the phenylalanine. Only the CDR3 region is kept as DNA, spanning 45 bases read in frame from base 1. V and J are trimmed by 9 bases and 0 bases, and the gene matches miss 2 bases of the junction. The germline V gene (reference sequence) sets CDR1 to MNHEY and CDR2 to SMNVEV. The count of this clone is one. The clone's antigen remains unknown. No qualities accompany the bases; no much larger clone lies one base away.

The receptor library was made with the immunoSEQ multiplex PCR assay. For the multiplex PCR, a mixture combining 60 forward primers for TCR Vbeta segments and 13 reverse primers for TCR Jbeta segments was used. A multiplex PCR assay on genomic DNA amplified the CDR3 region of rearranged TCR beta genes. The amplified TCR beta libraries were sequenced on the Illumina HiSeq System as 87-base-pair reads. In the source study's methods: In a later analysis, tens of millions of unique TCR beta chains were counted across the roughly 670 repertoires, and roughly 10 million of these chains were shared by at least two donors. Raw reads were error-corrected and collapsed into unique sequences with a nearest-neighbor algorithm that merged closely related sequences to remove PCR and sequencing errors. Alignment of CDR3 sequences to IMGT reference sequences was used to assign V, D and J gene segments. For a sequence to be retained, a match of at least six nucleotides to both a V gene segment and a J gene segment was required. A rearrangement counted as productive if the CDR3 had no stop codons and remained in frame with V and J, and every other rearrangement counted as non-productive. CDR3 was defined according to IMGT convention as the region running from the second conserved V-encoded cysteine to the conserved J-encoded phenylalanine. The earlier analysis of fewer than 700 of the donors excluded sequences that lacked an unambiguous match to a single V gene segment. In an earlier analysis of approximately 590 of the donors, a V segment was called functional when productive rearrangements were above 56.7%, and segregating when the standard deviation between donors exceeded 5%. A statistical classification framework was built for diagnosing cytomegalovirus status from the catalog of TCR beta chain sequences. In a later analysis, TCR nucleotide sequences were compared against IMGT/GENE-DB human TR gene sequences so that V and J genes could be assigned. In a later analysis, CDR3 sequences and most-parsimonious VDJ recombination scenarios were assigned using the TCRdist pipeline. In a later analysis, every TCR beta chain was defined by the combination of its CDR3 amino acid sequence and its V-gene family, and reads without a unique V-gene family were dropped. To address suspected cross-contamination and a sequencing artifact, a later analysis removed 550 to 750 highly shared, low-generation-probability nucleotide sequences. In a later analysis, a clonal expansion index was calculated for each public chain from normalized within-repertoire ranks of inferred template counts. Generation probabilities in a later analysis came from a VDJ recombination model fitted to out-of-frame rearrangements, and those results were checked against IGoR. In a later analysis, hypergeometric tests were used to score TCR-TCR, TCR-HLA and TCR-CMV co-occurrence, with a repertoire-size bias correction applied to TCR pairs. A later analysis estimated false discovery rates by permuting HLA or CMV assignments 20 times. In a later analysis, co-occurring TCRs were grouped using DBSCAN, and TCRdist sequence similarity was added for clustering within HLA-allele-positive subsets. Repertoires with fewer than 30,000 or more than 120,000 public chains were left out of co-occurrence clustering, as were roughly five repertoires with anomalous nucleotide sharing. TCRdb retrieved this table from immuneACCESS and kept in-frame rearrangements only. Not all clones are present; in checked studies, unresolved V genes account for under half, and no reason is known for the remainder. V and J calls and clone size are copied from that table; D and trimming were computed from the DNA. This sample lists about 170,000 clones; approximately 78% were detected once. The ten largest clones capture over 0.65% of the sample.

Sequencing used PBMCs. The chain employs TRBV27 and TRBJ2-1, with 13 junctional bases fitting TRBD2. The receptor's source is a woman between 18 and 30 years old in good health and CMV-seronegative. The DNA is as follows: TGTGCCAGTAGACTAGCGGGAGGCTCCTACAATGAGCAGTTCTTC. Protein translation: CASRLAGGSYNEQFF.